This T cell receptor beta chain was obtained from a study of vaccination and CD4 T cells after COVID-19. Study-level information: Sampling that followed vaccination took place a median about 70 days after dose two, within a range of 14 to 241. Stimulation of the cells used overlapping spike peptide pools from SARS-CoV-2 and from the common cold coronaviruses HCoV-NL63, HCoV-OC43 and HCoV-229E.

This clonotype came up a few times. The antigen remains unidentified. Treatment reported: approximately nine-day PBMC culture with coronavirus spike peptide pools or control peptides (ViraFEST assay). Gathered ahead of the COVID-19 pandemic (2011-2018) were the CD4+ T cells of the unexposed donor. Germline V lookup: CDR1 SGHTA, CDR2 FQGNSA. The CDR3 runs 16 residues. The V end lost 4 bases, the J end lost 7 bases, and 22 bases lay between the germline ends. Sequenced with the Oncomine TCR Beta short-read assay was DNA taken from cultured CD4+ T cells. TCRdb re-called the PCR reads with MiXCR, one entry per CDR3 protein. The sample carries approximately 7,300 distinct CDR3 sequences, roughly 40% recorded once.

V and J are TRBV7-2 and TRBJ1-2; tentative D call: TRBD1 (6 bases). The TCR comes from a human donor in good health. Sequencing was done on a sample of CD4+ T cells from blood, cultured in vitro. For the CDR3, the DNA is TGTGCCAGCAGCTCACCAACCGCCACAGGGCGCGGTGGCTACACCTTC. This encodes CASSSPTATGRGGYTF.